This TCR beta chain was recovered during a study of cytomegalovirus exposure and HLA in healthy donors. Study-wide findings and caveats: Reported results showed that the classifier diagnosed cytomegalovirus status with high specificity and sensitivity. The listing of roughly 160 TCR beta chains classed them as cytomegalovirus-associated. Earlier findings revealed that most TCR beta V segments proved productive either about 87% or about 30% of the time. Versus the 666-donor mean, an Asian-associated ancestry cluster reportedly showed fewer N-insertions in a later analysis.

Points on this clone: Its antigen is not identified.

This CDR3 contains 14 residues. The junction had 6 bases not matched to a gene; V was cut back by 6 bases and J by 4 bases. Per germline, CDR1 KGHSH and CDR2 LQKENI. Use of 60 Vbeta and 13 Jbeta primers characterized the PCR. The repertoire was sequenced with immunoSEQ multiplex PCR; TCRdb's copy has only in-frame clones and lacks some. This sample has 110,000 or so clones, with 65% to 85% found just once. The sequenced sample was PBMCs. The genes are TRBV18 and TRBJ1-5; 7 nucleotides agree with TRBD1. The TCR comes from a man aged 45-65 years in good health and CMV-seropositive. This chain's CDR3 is CASSAGQDNQPQHF. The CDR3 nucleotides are TGTGCCAGCTCTGCTGGACAGGATAATCAGCCCCAGCATTTT.